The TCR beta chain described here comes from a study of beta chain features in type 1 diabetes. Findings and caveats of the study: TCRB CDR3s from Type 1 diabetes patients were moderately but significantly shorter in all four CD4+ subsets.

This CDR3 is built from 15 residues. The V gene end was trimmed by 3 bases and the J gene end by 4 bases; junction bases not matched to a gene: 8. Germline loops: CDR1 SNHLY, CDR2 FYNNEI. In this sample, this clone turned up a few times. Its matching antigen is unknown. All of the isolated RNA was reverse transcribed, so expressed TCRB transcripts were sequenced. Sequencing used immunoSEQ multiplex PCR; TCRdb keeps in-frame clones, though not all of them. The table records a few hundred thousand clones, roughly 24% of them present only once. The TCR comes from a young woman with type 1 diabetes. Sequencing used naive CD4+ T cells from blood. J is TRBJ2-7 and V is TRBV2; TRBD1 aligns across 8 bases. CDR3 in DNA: TGTGCCAGCAGTGACAGGAGCCAGGGGGCTTACGAGCAGTACTTC. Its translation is CASSDRSQGAYEQYF.